This record looks at one T cell receptor (beta chain) sequence and its context. The target antigen is unknown. This may arise from a read error, as a much more abundant clone is one base away. CDR3 length: 17 amino acids. The junction had 20 bases not matched to a gene; V was cut back by 10 bases and J by 3 bases. These data come from a study of T cell repertoires in cytomegalovirus infection. MiXCR, applied by TCRdb to the reads, yields one record per CDR3 protein. This table has about 830,000 distinct CDR3 sequences, 30% to 35% appearing once. Study results and caveats: Public TCR beta family frequency separated CMV-and-HLA carriers, including in an independent cohort. CMV-specific TCR beta clonotypes restricted by HLA-C were the ones dominating the ex vivo response.

The TCR was taken from a human donor in good health (CMV status not recorded). Some clones in this sample may be carry-over from other donors' samples. The chain links TRBV12-3 or TRBV12-4 to TRBJ1-1; 7 bases agree with TRBD1. The material was cultured CD8+ T cells from PBMCs, obtained from culture after CMV antigen stimulation. CDR3 coding DNA: TGTGCCAACAGCTTTAGGGTCCCGGGACAGCCGGACACTGAAGCTTTCTTT. Translation gives CANSFRVPGQPDTEAFF.